This T cell receptor beta chain was identified during a study of immune heterogeneity within non-small cell lung tumors. TCRs were amplified from around 660 ng gDNA of bulk tumor per sample. Biopsies, several per primary tumor and spaced far apart, were collected during surgery. Samples came from untreated patients having curative surgery for newly diagnosed non-small cell lung cancer. Donor patients had newly diagnosed non-small cell lung cancer and were having surgery with curative intent. Using 32 V and 13 J primers, multiplex PCR amplified TCR beta CDR3. TCRdb fed the multiplex PCR reads into MiXCR, producing one record per CDR3 protein. The repertoire has 2,000 to 3,000 distinct CDR3 sequences, roughly 29% of them found once; the top ten carry 32%. CDR3 length: 15 residues. Germline-derived CDR1 and CDR2 are SEHNR and FQNEAQ (reference sequence). Trimming left V 8 bases short and J 7 bases short, with 18 bases between.

Study outcomes and limitations: The repertoire of each individual patient held high-frequency T-cell receptor beta clonotypes that were largely distinct from those of other patients. Local T-cell repertoire clonality was correlated with local tumor mutational burden, and the correlation was positive. It was moderate in strength but statistically significant (R approximately 0.34). Identical dominant CDR3 beta clonotypes were found repeatedly across the tumor sites of a single patient, and these appeared alongside high-frequency clones that were unique to particular tumor locations.

This clonotype was observed a handful of times. As yet, its antigen is unknown. The receptor's source is a man aged 50-59 years with non-small cell lung cancer. The chain links TRBV7-9 to TRBJ1-6; D remains ambiguous. Source material: lung tumor tissue. CDR3 DNA sequence: TGTGCCAGCTCCGGGCTAGCTGTAACGAATTCACCCCTCCACTTT. The encoded protein is CASSGLAVTNSPLHF.